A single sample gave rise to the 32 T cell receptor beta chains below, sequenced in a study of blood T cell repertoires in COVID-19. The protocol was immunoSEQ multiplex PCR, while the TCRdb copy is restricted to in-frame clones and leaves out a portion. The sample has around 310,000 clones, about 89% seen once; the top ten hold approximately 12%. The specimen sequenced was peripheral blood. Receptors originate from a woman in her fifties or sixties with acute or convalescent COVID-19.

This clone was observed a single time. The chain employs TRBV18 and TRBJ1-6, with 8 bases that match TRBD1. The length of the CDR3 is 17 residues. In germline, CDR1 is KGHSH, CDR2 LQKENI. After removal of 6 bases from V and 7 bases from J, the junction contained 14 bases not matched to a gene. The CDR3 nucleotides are TGTGCCAGCTCGCAGGGGGCCAAGCTCACCATAAATTCACCCCTCCACTTT. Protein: CASSQGAKLTINSPLHF. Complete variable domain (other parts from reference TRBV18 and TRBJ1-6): NAGVMQNPRHLVRRRGQEARLRCSPMKGHSHVYWYRQLPEEGLKFMVYLQKENIIDESGMPKERFSAEFPKEGPSILRIQQVVRGDSAAYFCASSQGAKLTINSPLHFGNGTRLTVT.

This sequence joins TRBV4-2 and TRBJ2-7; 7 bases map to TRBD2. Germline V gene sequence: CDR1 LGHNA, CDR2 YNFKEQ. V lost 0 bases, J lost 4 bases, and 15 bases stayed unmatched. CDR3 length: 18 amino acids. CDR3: CASSQERDYPTHQYEQYF. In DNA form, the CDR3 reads TGTGCCAGCAGCCAAGAAAGGGACTACCCCACCCACCAATACGAGCAGTACTTC.

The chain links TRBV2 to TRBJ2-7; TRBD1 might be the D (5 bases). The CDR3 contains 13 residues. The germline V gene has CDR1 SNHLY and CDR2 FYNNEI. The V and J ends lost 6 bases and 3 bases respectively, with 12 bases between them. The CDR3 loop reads CASRGQGRYEQYF. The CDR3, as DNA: TGTGCCAGCAGAGGGCAGGGTCGCTACGAGCAGTACTTC.

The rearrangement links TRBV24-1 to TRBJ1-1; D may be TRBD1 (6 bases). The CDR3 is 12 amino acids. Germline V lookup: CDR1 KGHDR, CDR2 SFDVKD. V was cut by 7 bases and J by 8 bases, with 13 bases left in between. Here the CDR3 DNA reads TGTGCCACCAGGGACAGTTCGAGAGAAGCTTTCTTT. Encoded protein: CATRDSSREAFF.

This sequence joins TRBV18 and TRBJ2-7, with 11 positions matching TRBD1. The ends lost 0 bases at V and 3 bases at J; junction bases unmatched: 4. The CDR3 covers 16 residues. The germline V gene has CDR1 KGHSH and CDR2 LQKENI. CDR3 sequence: CASSPPTGQGDYEQYF. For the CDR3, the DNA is TGTGCCAGCTCACCACCCACGGGACAGGGGGACTACGAGCAGTACTTC.

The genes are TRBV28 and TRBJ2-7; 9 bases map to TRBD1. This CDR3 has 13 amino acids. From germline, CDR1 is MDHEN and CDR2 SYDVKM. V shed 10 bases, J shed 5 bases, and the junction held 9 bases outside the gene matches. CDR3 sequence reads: CATTGGAVNEQYF. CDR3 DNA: TGTGCCACTACAGGGGGCGCAGTCAACGAGCAGTACTTC.

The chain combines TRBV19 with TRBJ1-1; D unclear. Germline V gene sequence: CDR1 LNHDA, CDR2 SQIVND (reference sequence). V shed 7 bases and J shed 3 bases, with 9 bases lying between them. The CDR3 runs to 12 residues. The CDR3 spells CASKARYTEAFF. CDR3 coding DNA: TGTGCCAGTAAGGCGCGGTACACTGAAGCTTTCTTT.

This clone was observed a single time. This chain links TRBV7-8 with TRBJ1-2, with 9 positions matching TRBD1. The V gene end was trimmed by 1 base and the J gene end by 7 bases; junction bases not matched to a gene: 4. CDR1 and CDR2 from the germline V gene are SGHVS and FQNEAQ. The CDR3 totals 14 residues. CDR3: CASSLGTGVAGYTF. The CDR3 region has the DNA TGTGCCAGCAGCTTAGGGACAGGGGTCGCTGGCTACACCTTC. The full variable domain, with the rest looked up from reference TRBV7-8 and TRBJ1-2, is GAGVSQSPRYKVAKRGQDVALRCDPISGHVSLFWYQQALGQGPEFLTYFQNEAQLDKSGLPSDRFFAERPEGSVSTLKIQRTQQEDSAVYLCASSLGTGVAGYTFGSGTRLTVV.

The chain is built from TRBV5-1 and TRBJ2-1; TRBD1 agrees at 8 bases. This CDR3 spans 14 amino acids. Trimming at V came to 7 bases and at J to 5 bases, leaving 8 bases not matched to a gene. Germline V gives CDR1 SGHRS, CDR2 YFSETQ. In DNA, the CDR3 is TGCGCCAGCTACACAGGGGGGACAAACAATGAGCAGTTCTTC. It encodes CASYTGGTNNEQFF.

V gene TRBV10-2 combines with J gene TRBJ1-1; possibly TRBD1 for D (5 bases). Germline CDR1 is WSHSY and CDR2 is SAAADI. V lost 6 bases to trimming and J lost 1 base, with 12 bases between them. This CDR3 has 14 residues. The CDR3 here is CASRRTGQNTEAFF. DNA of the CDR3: TGCGCCAGCAGAAGAACAGGCCAGAACACTGAAGCTTTCTTT.

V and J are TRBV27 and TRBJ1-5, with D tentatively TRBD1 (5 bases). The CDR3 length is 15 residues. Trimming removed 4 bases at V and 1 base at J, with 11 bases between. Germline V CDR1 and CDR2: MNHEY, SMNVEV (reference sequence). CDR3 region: CASSSQGRSNQPQHF. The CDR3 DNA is TGTGCCAGCAGTTCCCAGGGAAGGAGCAATCAGCCCCAGCATTTT.

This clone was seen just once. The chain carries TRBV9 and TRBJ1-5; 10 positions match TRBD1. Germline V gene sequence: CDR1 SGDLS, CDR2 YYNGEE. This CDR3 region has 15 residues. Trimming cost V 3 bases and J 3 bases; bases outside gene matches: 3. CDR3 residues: CASSEGQGYNQPQHF. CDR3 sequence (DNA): TGTGCCAGCAGCGAGGGACAGGGGTACAATCAGCCCCAGCATTTT. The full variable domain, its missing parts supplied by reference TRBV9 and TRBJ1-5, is DSGVTQTPKHLITATGQRVTLRCSPRSGDLSVYWYQQSLDQGLQFLIQYYNGEERAKGNILERFSAQQFPDLHSELNLSSLELGDSALYFCASSEGQGYNQPQHFGDGTRLSIL.

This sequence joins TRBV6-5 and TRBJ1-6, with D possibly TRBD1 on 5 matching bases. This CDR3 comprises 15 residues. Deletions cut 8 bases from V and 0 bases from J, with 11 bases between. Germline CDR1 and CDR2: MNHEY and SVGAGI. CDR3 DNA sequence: TGTGCCAGCGGACGACAGAGCTCCTATAATTCACCCCTCCACTTT. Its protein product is CASGRQSSYNSPLHF.

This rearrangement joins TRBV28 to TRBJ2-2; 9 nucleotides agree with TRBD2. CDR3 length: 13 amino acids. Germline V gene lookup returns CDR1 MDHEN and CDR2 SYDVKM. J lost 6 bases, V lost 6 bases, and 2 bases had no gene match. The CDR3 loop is CASRLAGSGELFF. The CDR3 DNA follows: TGTGCCAGCAGGCTAGCGGGATCCGGGGAGCTGTTTTTT.

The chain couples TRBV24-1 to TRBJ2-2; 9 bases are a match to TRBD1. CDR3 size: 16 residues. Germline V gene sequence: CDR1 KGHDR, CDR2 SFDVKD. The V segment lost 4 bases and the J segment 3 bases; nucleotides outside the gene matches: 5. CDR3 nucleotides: TGTGCCACCAGTGACCGGACAGGGGCCGACACCGGGGAGCTGTTTTTT. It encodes CATSDRTGADTGELFF.

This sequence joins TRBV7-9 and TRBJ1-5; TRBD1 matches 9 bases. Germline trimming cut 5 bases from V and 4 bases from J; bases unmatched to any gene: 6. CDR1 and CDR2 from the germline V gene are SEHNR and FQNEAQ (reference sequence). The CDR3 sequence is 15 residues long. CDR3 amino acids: CASSPGQGPNQPQHF. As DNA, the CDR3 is TGTGCCAGCAGCCCCGGACAGGGGCCTAATCAGCCCCAGCATTTT.

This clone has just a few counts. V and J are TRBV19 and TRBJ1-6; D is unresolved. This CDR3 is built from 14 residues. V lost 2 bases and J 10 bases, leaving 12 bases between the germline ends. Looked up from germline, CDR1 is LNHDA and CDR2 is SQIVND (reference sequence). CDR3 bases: TGTGCCAGTAGTATACGGCGTTTGGGCTCACCCCTCCACTTT. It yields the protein CASSIRRLGSPLHF. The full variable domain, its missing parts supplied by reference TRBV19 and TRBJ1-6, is DGGITQSPKYLFRKEGQNVTLSCEQNLNHDAMYWYRQDPGQGLRLIYYSQIVNDFQKGDIAEGYSVSREKKESFPLTVTSAQKNPTAFYLCASSIRRLGSPLHFGNGTRLTVT.

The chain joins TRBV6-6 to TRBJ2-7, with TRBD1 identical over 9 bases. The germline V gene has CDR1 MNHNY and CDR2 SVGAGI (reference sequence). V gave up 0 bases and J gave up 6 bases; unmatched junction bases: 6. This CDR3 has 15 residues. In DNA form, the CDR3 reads TGTGCCAGCAGTTACTCAATAGGGACAGGGCGCGAGCAGTACTTC. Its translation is CASSYSIGTGREQYF.

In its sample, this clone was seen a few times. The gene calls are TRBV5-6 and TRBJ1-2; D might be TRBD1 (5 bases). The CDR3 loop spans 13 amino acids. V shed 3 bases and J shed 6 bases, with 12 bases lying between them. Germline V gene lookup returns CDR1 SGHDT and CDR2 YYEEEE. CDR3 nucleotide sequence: TGTGCCAGCAGCTACGGGGGGGAGAATGGCTACACCTTC. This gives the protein CASSYGGENGYTF.

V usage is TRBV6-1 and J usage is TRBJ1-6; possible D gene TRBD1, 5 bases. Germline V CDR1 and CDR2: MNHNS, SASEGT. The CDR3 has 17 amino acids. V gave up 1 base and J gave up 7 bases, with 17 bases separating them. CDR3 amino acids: CASSEGGGSPGNSPLHF. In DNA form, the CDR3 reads TGTGCCAGCAGTGAAGGCGGGGGGTCCCCGGGGAATTCACCCCTCCACTTT.

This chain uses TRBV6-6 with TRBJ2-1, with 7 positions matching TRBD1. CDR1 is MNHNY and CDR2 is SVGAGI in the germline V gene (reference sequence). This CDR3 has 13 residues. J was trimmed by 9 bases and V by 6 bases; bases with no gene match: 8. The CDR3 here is CASRETGSGEQFF. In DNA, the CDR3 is TGTGCCAGCAGGGAGACAGGGAGTGGTGAGCAGTTCTTC.

The CDR3 here is CAWSPPRDNQPQHF. The CDR3 DNA reads as TGTGCCTGGAGTCCCCCTCGGGACAATCAGCCCCAGCATTTT. The chain has TRBV30 and TRBJ1-5; D gene uncertain. The CDR3 spans 14 residues. V was clipped by 2 bases and J by 3 bases, with 11 bases between them. The germline CDR1 and CDR2 sequences are GTSNPN and SVGIG (reference sequence).

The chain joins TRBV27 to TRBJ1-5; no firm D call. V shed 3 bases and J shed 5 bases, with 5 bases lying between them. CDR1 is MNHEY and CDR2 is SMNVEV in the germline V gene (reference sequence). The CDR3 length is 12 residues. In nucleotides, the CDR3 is TGTGCCAGCAGTTTCTTAGATCAGCCCCAGCATTTT. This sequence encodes CASSFLDQPQHF.

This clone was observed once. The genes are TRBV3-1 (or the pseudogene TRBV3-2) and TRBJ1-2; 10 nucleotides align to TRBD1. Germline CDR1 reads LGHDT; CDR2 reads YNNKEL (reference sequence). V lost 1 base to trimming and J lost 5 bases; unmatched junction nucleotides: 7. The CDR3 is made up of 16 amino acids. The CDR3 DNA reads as TGTGCCAGCAGCCAAGGACAGGGGGCGCTCGGGTATGGCTACACCTTC. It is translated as CASSQGQGALGYGYTF.

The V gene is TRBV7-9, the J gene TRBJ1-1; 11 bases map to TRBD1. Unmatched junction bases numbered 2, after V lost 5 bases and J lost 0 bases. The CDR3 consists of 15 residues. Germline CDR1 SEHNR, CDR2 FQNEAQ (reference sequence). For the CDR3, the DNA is TGTGCCAGCAGCGGGGGACAGGGGGTGAACACTGAAGCTTTCTTT. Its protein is CASSGGQGVNTEAFF.

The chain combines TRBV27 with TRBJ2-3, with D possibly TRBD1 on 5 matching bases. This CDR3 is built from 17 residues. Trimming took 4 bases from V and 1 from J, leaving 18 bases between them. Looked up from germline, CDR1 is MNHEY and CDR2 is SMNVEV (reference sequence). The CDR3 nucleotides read TGTGCCAGCAGTTCACCCATTAGTCAGGGTCGCACAGATACGCAGTATTTT. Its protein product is CASSSPISQGRTDTQYF.

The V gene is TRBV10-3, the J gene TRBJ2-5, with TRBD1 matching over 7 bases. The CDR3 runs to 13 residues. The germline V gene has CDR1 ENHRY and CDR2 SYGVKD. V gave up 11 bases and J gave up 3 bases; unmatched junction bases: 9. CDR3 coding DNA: TGTGCCGCTCGGCAGGGGGATAAAGAGACCCAGTACTTC. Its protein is CAARQGDKETQYF.

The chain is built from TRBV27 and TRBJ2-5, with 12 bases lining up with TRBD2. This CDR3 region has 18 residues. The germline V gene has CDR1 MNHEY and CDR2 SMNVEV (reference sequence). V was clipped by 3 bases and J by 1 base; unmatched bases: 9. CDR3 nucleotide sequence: TGTGCCAGCAGTTTCGCCCGGACTAGCGGGGCGTCCCAAGAGACCCAGTACTTC. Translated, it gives CASSFARTSGASQETQYF.

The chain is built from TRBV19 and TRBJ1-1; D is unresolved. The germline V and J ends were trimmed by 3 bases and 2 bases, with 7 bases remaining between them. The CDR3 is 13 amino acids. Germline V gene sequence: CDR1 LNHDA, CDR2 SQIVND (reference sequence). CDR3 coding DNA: TGTGCCAGTAGTATGCGAAGAAACACTGAAGCTTTCTTT. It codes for CASSMRRNTEAFF.

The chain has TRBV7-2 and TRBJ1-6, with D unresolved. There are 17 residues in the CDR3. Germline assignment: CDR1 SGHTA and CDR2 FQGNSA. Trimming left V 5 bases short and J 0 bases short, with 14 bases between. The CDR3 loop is CASSQVPQISYNSPLHF. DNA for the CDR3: TGTGCCAGCAGCCAAGTGCCCCAGATCTCCTATAATTCACCCCTCCACTTT.

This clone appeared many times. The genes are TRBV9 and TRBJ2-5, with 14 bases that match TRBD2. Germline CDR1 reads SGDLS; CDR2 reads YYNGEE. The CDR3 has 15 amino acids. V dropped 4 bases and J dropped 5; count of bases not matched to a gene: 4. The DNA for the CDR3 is TGTGCCAGCAGCATGACTAGCGGGAGGGCGGAGACCCAGTACTTC. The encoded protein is CASSMTSGRAETQYF.

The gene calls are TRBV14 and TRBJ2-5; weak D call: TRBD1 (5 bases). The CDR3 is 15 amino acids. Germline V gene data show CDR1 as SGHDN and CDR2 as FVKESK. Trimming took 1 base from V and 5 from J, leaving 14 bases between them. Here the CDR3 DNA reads TGTGCCAGCAGCCAAGGGTATAAGGGGTACGAGACCCAGTACTTC. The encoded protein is CASSQGYKGYETQYF.